This T cell receptor beta chain was documented in a study of beta chain features in type 1 diabetes. V trimming: 1 base; J trimming: 6 bases; junction bases outside the gene matches: 6. Per the germline V gene, CDR1 is SGHNT and CDR2 is YYREEE (reference sequence). This CDR3 region has 16 residues. Reverse transcription of all isolated RNA meant that expressed TCRB transcripts were sequenced. Sequencing used immunoSEQ multiplex PCR; TCRdb keeps in-frame clones, though not all of them. Counted here are some 150,000 clones, about 10% occurring once; the ten biggest clones make up under 1.5%. Findings and limits, study-wide: For Type 1 diabetes patients, all four CD4+ subsets carried TCRB CDR3s that were moderately but significantly shorter. Patients with type 1 diabetes showed fewer VDJ junction insertions and more deletions.

As regards this clone: Its antigen remains unidentified.

The chain uses TRBV5-4 and TRBJ2-3; TRBD2 matches at 12 bases. What was sequenced was naive CD4+ T cells from blood. The TCR sequence derives from a man aged 18 to 30 in good health. In nucleotides, the CDR3 is TGTGCCAGCAGCTTGTATCTAGCGGGGGGGTGGGATACGCAGTATTTT. Translated, it gives CASSLYLAGGWDTQYF.